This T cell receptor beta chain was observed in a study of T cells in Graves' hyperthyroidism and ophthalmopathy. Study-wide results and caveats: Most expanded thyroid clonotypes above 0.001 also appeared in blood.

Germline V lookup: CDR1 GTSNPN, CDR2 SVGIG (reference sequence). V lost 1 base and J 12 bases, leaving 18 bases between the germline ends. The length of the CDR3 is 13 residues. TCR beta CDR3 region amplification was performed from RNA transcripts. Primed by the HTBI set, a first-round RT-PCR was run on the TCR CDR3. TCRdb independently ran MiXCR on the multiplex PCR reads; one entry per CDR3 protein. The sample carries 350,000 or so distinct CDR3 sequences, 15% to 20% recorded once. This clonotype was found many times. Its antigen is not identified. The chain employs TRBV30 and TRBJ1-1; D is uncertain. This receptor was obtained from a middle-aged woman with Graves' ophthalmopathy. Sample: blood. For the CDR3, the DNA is TGTGCCTGGAGTGCCCGGGAGCCAGAAGGGTCTTTCTTT. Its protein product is CAWSAREPEGSFF.